A selection of T cell receptor beta chains follows, all from one sample in a study of blood T cell repertoires in COVID-19. TCRdb's copy holds only in-frame clones and misses some; the assay was immunoSEQ multiplex PCR. The sample records about 170,000 clones, over 80% being singletons. Input material: PBMCs or T cells enriched from blood (not recorded which). The receptors here all came from a woman between 45 and 65 years old who had recovered from COVID-19. Both conserved end residues are part of each CDR3. D genes are given only for firm matches. The size of a clone is reported for some rows only, either as once, few or many, or as a class for expanded clones.

j_call v_call clone_size d_call cdr3_nt cdr3_aa
TRBJ1-6 TRBV2 - - TGTGCCAGCAGTGAAGTCAAGGCTCCGGGGTCACCCCTCCACTTT CASSEVKAPGSPLHF
TRBJ2-2 TRBV10-3 few TRBD2 TGTGCCATCAGTGAGTTTACGGGAGGAGGGACCGGGGAGCTGTTTTTT CAISEFTGGGTGELFF
TRBJ2-3 TRBV5-4 once - TGTGCCAGCAGCTTGGTGGGGGGTACGACAGATACGCAGTATTTT CASSLVGGTTDTQYF
TRBJ2-2 TRBV6-5 - - TGTGCCAGTACCGGGACAACGAACACCGGGGAGCTGTTTTTT CASTGTTNTGELFF
TRBJ2-2 TRBV18 - - TGTGCCAGCGAGCGCGGCACCGGGGAGCTGTTTTTT CASERGTGELFF
TRBJ1-1 TRBV25-1 once - TGTGCCAGCAGTGATGGGAGAACCTTGAACACTGAAGCTTTCTTT CASSDGRTLNTEAFF
TRBJ1-1 TRBV13 - - TGTGCCAGCAGCTTAGCCCCGACAGGGAACACTGAAGCTTTCTTT CASSLAPTGNTEAFF
TRBJ2-1 TRBV5-4 - TRBD2 TGTGCCAGCAGCAGGGGACTAGCGGGAGCATACAATGAGCAGTTCTTC CASSRGLAGAYNEQFF
TRBJ2-3 TRBV10-3 once TRBD1 TGTGCCGTTTTACAGGGGCCCACAGATACGCAGTATTTT CAVLQGPTDTQYF
TRBJ2-2 TRBV7-9 - TRBD2 TGTGCCAGCAGGTATCCCGGGACTACGGGCGGGGAGCTGTTTTTT CASRYPGTTGGELFF
TRBJ2-1 TRBV13 once TRBD2 TGTGCCAGCAGCTTCCGACCAACTAGCGGACCGGAGCAGTTCTTC CASSFRPTSGPEQFF
TRBJ1-2 TRBV5-1 - - TGCGCCAGCAGCCCCGAAGGGGACTATGGCTACACCTTC CASSPEGDYGYTF
TRBJ1-6 TRBV28 - - TGTGCCGGAGGGGAGGCGCGTTTTAATTCACCCCTCCACTTT CAGGEARFNSPLHF
TRBJ2-5 TRBV5-4 - TRBD1 TGTGCCAGCAGCTCACCGACAGGGGAAGAGACCCAGTACTTC CASSSPTGEETQYF
TRBJ2-3 TRBV11-2 - - TGTGCCAGCAGCTTTGGAGAGACAGATACGCAGTATTTT CASSFGETDTQYF
TRBJ2-2 TRBV27 - TRBD1 TGTGCCAGCAGTGTGAGACAGGGGACCGGGGAGCTGTTTTTT CASSVRQGTGELFF
TRBJ1-1 TRBV14 - - TGTGCCAGCAGCCAAGAAGGGGCGATGAACACTGAAGCTTTCTTT CASSQEGAMNTEAFF
TRBJ1-1 TRBV6-6 - TRBD1 TGTGCCAGCAGTTACGAGGGGGCGCATCTCACTGAAGCTTTCTTT CASSYEGAHLTEAFF
TRBJ1-2 TRBV30 - - TGTGCCTGGAGTCTAGGGGTTGGCTACACCTTC CAWSLGVGYTF
TRBJ1-1 TRBV4-3 - - TGCGCCAGCAGCCAAGTCGGGGGGGGTCAGGCTGAAGCTTTCTTT CASSQVGGGQAEAFF
TRBJ1-3 TRBV5-1 - - TGCGCCAGCAGTGGGCAGGGCTCTGGAAACACCATATATTTT CASSGQGSGNTIYF
TRBJ2-1 TRBV7-9 - TRBD1 TGTGCCAGCAGCCGCCGTGGACAGGGGGATCCTGAGCAGTTCTTC CASSRRGQGDPEQFF
TRBJ1-2 TRBV19 - - TGTGCCAGTAGTATAGACAGGCTTGACTATGGCTACACCTTC CASSIDRLDYGYTF
TRBJ1-1 TRBV11-2 once - TGTGCCAGCAGCTTAGTTCGGGGGGGTCTGGGCGCTTTCTTT CASSLVRGGLGAFF
TRBJ1-5 TRBV2 - - TGTGCCAGCAGTGGCCGGGACTTGCCACAGCCCCAGCATTTT CASSGRDLPQPQHF
TRBJ2-3 TRBV5-1 - TRBD2 TGCGCCAGCAGCTTTAGCGGGGGCCGATCAGATACGCAGTATTTT CASSFSGGRSDTQYF
TRBJ1-5 TRBV12-3/TRBV12-4 few - TGTGCCACGGGGGGGGGTCCTCAGCCCCAGCATTTT CATGGGPQPQHF
TRBJ2-1 TRBV5-1 - TRBD1 TGCGCCAGCAGCTTGACTTTGCCGGGACAGGGAAGATCCTACAATGAGCAGTTCTTC CASSLTLPGQGRSYNEQFF
TRBJ2-6 TRBV27 once TRBD1 TGTGCCAGCAGTCTTTGGACAGGCTCTGGGGCCAACGTCCTGACTTTC CASSLWTGSGANVLTF
TRBJ1-6 TRBV25-1 few - TGTGCCAGTGAGGGCCCATGGTCACCCCTCCACTTT CASEGPWSPLHF
TRBJ1-4 TRBV29-1 - - TGCAGCACTGCTGACTCCGGCGGGGAAAAACTGTTTTTT CSTADSGGEKLFF
TRBJ1-3 TRBV28 - - TGTGCCAGCAGTCTCCCACGGGGGACTGGAAACACCATATATTTT CASSLPRGTGNTIYF
TRBJ1-3 TRBV7-2 - - TGTGCCAGCAGCTTAACGGTCGGTGAGGGCAACACCATATATTTT CASSLTVGEGNTIYF
TRBJ1-2 TRBV27 - TRBD1 TGTGCCAGCAGTTTATCGGGGGACAGGGCTGCCCGTGGCTACACCTTC CASSLSGDRAARGYTF
TRBJ1-6 TRBV9 - - TGTGCCAGCAGCAAATTCCCAGGGCGGGGCGGGGATAATTCACCCCTCCACTTT CASSKFPGRGGDNSPLHF
TRBJ2-5 TRBV11-2 - TRBD2 TGTGCCAGCAGTCCTTTAGCGGGAGGTAAAGAGACCCAGTACTTC CASSPLAGGKETQYF
TRBJ1-5 TRBV28 - - TGTGCCAGCAGTTCTTTTGAAAGCGATCAGCCCCAGCATTTT CASSSFESDQPQHF
TRBJ2-5 TRBV5-4 once - TGTGCCAGCAGCTTGACGGGTGGAGAGACCCAGTACTTC CASSLTGGETQYF
TRBJ1-4 TRBV11-2 - - TGTGCCAGCAGCACTCTAACCTCGGACAAGGAAAAACTGTTTTTT CASSTLTSDKEKLFF
TRBJ2-1 TRBV30 - TRBD2 TGTGCCTGGAGAGACCTAGCGGGAGTAAGTTATGAGCAGTTCTTC CAWRDLAGVSYEQFF
TRBJ2-1 TRBV15 - TRBD1 TGTGCCAAACGACAGGGGACCGACAATGAGCAGTTCTTC CAKRQGTDNEQFF
TRBJ1-1 TRBV6-1 - - TGTGCCAGCAGTGACGACACTGAAGCTTTCTTT CASSDDTEAFF
TRBJ2-1 TRBV5-1 once TRBD2 TGCGCCAGCAGCCCAGTAGCGGGTCTCTCCTACAATGAGCAGTTCTTC CASSPVAGLSYNEQFF
TRBJ1-2 TRBV28 - - TGTGCCAGCAGTCCGTCGGGAGGATATGGCTACACCTTC CASSPSGGYGYTF
TRBJ1-3 TRBV28 few - TGTGCCAGCAGGCCGACCGGACATTCTGGAAACACCATATATTTT CASRPTGHSGNTIYF
TRBJ2-5 TRBV2 - - TGTGCCAGCAGTGAAGCGCTTCGACAGGGAGGGACCCAGTACTTC CASSEALRQGGTQYF
TRBJ1-2 TRBV4-1 few TRBD1 TGCGCCAGCAACTATCCGGGACAGGGGGCGCATGGCTACACCTTC CASNYPGQGAHGYTF
TRBJ1-3 TRBV7-9 - - TGTGCCAGCAGCTTAGCCCGCGTAGACACCATATATTTT CASSLARVDTIYF
TRBJ2-1 TRBV10-3 few - TGTGCCATCAGTGACCCATTGGGCAGCTCCCAGCAGTTCTTC CAISDPLGSSQQFF
TRBJ1-2 TRBV7-9 - - TGTGCCAGCAGCTTAGAGCAGGCCATCTACACCTTC CASSLEQAIYTF
TRBJ1-4 TRBV18 - - TGTGCCAGCTCACCAGGTTTTAATCTTAGAAATGAAAAACTGTTTTTT CASSPGFNLRNEKLFF